These 13 T cell receptor beta chains were all obtained from the same sample, sequenced in a study of blood T cell repertoires in COVID-19. The data were produced by immunoSEQ multiplex PCR, yet TCRdb's version contains in-frame clones alone and is incomplete. In the table there are under 350,000 clones, around 90% of which are singletons. Specimen: PBMCs or T cells enriched from blood (not recorded which). These receptors originate from a woman aged 40 to 50 who had recovered from COVID-19.

V gene TRBV5-1 combines with J gene TRBJ2-1, with 7 bases that match TRBD1. CDR1 and CDR2 from the germline V gene are SGHRS and YFSETQ. There are 16 residues in the CDR3. V shed 2 bases and J 2 bases; nucleotides not matched to a gene: 7. In DNA, the CDR3 is TGCGCCAGCAGCTTAGGACAGGTCCTTACCTACAATGAGCAGTTCTTC. Translation gives CASSLGQVLTYNEQFF.

V gene TRBV4-1 combines with J gene TRBJ2-2; a weak D match, TRBD2 (6 bases). V was clipped by 6 bases and J by 5 bases, with 19 bases between them. The CDR3 length is 16 residues. Germline lookup yields CDR1 MGHRA and CDR2 YSYEKL. Here the CDR3 DNA reads TGCGCCAGCAGGCCAAGGACGGGAGAGCAAACCGGGGAGCTGTTTTTT. This gives the protein CASRPRTGEQTGELFF.

This sequence joins TRBV7-3 and TRBJ2-7; D may be TRBD1 (5 bases). The V end lost 0 bases, the J end lost 3 bases, and 6 bases lay between the germline ends. CDR1 is SGHTA, CDR2 FQGTGA, per germline. This CDR3 has 13 amino acids. The CDR3 bases are TGTGCCAGCAGCTTAACAGGGGACTACGAGCAGTACTTC. It encodes CASSLTGDYEQYF.

The chain recombines TRBV2 with TRBJ1-5; D is undetermined. Germline V gives CDR1 SNHLY, CDR2 FYNNEI. The V and J ends lost 11 bases and 0 bases respectively, with 8 bases between them. The CDR3 has 12 amino acids. CDR3 in amino acids: CAGGVSNQPQHF. DNA for the CDR3: TGTGCCGGCGGGGTTAGCAATCAGCCCCAGCATTTT.

The rearrangement joins TRBV7-8 to TRBJ1-5; D is unresolved. The germline V gene encodes CDR1 SGHVS and CDR2 FQNEAQ. The length of the CDR3 is 14 residues. V lost 4 bases and J lost 0, with 7 bases in between. This CDR3 is CASSYLYSNQPQHF. The CDR3 DNA follows: TGTGCCAGCAGCTACTTATATAGCAATCAGCCCCAGCATTTT. Using reference TRBV7-8 and TRBJ1-5 for the parts outside the CDR3, the full variable domain is GAGVSQSPRYKVAKRGQDVALRCDPISGHVSLFWYQQALGQGPEFLTYFQNEAQLDKSGLPSDRFFAERPEGSVSTLKIQRTQQEDSAVYLCASSYLYSNQPQHFGDGTRLSIL.

The rearrangement uses TRBV2 and TRBJ1-5, with D possibly matching TRBD1 (5 bases). Germline-derived CDR1 and CDR2 are SNHLY and FYNNEI. CDR3 length equals 13 residues. Deletions cut 5 bases from V and 8 bases from J, with 13 bases between. The CDR3 DNA reads as TGTGCCAGCAGTTTTAGGGGTCGGGAGCCCCAGCATTTT. Amino acid sequence: CASSFRGREPQHF.

This clone was recorded once. The rearrangement uses TRBV19 and TRBJ1-2, with D unclear. The CDR3 covers 14 residues. Germline V lookup: CDR1 LNHDA, CDR2 SQIVND (reference sequence). Trimming stripped 2 bases from V and 6 bases from J, with 13 bases between. CDR3 loop: CASSITRVHNGYTF. CDR3 DNA sequence: TGTGCCAGTAGTATAACGAGGGTGCATAATGGCTACACCTTC.

In regard to this clone: Other DNA sequences within the sample encode an identical CDR3. The chain combines TRBV9 with TRBJ2-5; 7 bases fit TRBD1. Germline CDR1 SGDLS, CDR2 YYNGEE. CDR3 length: 14 residues. Unmatched junction bases numbered 4, after V lost 0 bases and J lost 5 bases. The CDR3 spells CASSVDRGRETQYF. The CDR3 coding sequence is TGTGCCAGCAGCGTAGACAGGGGACGGGAGACCCAGTACTTC.

This clone has more than one count but fewer than ten. A read error may produce the germline difference seen at one junction end. V usage is TRBV29-1 and J usage is TRBJ2-3, with 7 bases identical to TRBD2. The CDR3 has 16 residues. Germline loops: CDR1 SQVTM, CDR2 ANQGSEA. This CDR3 is CSVEGAGATGRDTQYF. CDR3 in DNA: TGCAGCGTGGAAGGGGCTGGAGCGACCGGGAGGGATACGCAGTATTTT.

The V call is TRBV5-1, the J call TRBJ2-1, with TRBD1 matching over 9 bases. V was pared by 4 bases and J by 6 bases, with 8 bases of the junction left unmatched. This CDR3 is 15 amino acids long. CDR1 is SGHRS, CDR2 YFSETQ, per germline. The CDR3 DNA reads TGCGCCAGCAGCAAGGACGGGACAGGGAGCAATGAGCAGTTCTTC. Amino acids: CASSKDGTGSNEQFF.

The chain carries TRBV6-2 or TRBV6-3 and TRBJ1-1; D is unresolved. Trimming shortened V by 5 bases and J by 0 bases, and 10 bases separated the two germline ends. Germline loops: CDR1 MNHEY, CDR2 SVGEGT. CDR3 length: 14 amino acids. For the CDR3, the DNA is TGTGCCAGCAGTCTCCAGATCTTGAACACTGAAGCTTTCTTT. It is translated as CASSLQILNTEAFF.

The chain combines TRBV4-2 with TRBJ2-6; no firm D call. The CDR3 has 15 amino acids. The V end was cut by 0 bases, the J end by 0 bases, with 3 bases between. Germline values: CDR1 LGHNA, CDR2 YNFKEQ. The CDR3 DNA reads TGTGCCAGCAGCCAAGACAACTCTGGGGCCAACGTCCTGACTTTC. Translation gives CASSQDNSGANVLTF.

J is TRBJ1-2 and V is TRBV6-5; D remains ambiguous. The CDR3 runs 14 residues. Trimming removed 0 bases at V and 0 bases at J, with 5 bases between. CDR1 and CDR2 from the germline V gene are MNHEY and SVGAGI. Here the CDR3 DNA reads TGTGCCAGCAGTTACTCGGAGTCTAACTATGGCTACACCTTC. This gives the protein CASSYSESNYGYTF.